The clone carrying this T cell receptor beta chain was recorded at least ten times. TCRdb ran MiXCR on the 5' RACE reads and lists one entry per CDR3 protein. The repertoire holds roughly 45,000 distinct CDR3 sequences, 6.2% seen once, with approximately 6.3% in the top ten. The sample is drawn from a study of early T cells in non-severe SARS-CoV-2 infection. Study context: Sequencing input comprised bulk RNA from unsorted whole blood; chain pairing was not available.

The CDR3 sequence is 16 residues long. The germline gives CDR1 MNHEY, CDR2 SVGEGT. Between the trimmed V and J ends, which lost 0 bases and 0 bases, there was a span of 9 bases. This sequence originates from an adult who was a healthcare worker with PCR-confirmed SARS-CoV-2 infection or an uninfected control (not recorded which). Material: whole blood, obtained at baseline. The chain recombines TRBV6-2 or TRBV6-3 with TRBJ1-5; D is uncertain. CDR3 coding DNA: TGTGCCAGCAGTTACTCGAGAGGGTATAGCAATCAGCCCCAGCATTTT. Its translation is CASSYSRGYSNQPQHF.